This T cell receptor (beta chain) was observed in a study of technical replicates of blood from a few donors (TCRdb year 2017). V sheds 6 bases and J sheds 1 base, leaving 9 bases between their ends. CDR1 is given as MNHEY and CDR2 as SVGAGI, both from the germline V gene. The CDR3 has 13 amino acids, counting the end cysteine and phenylalanine. The read is trimmed to its CDR3 DNA, 39 bases read in frame from base 1. Libraries were built with the immunoSEQ multiplex PCR assay. Drawn from immuneACCESS, this table holds only the in-frame rearrangements with V and J called that TCRdb kept. Clones are partly lost; checked studies trace under half to an unresolved V gene and leave the rest unexplained. The sample data list tens of thousands of clones, and roughly 92% of these were observed just once. Of the sample, 0.2% to 0.25% is held by the ten largest clones. To note about this clone: Which antigen it targets is not known. Base quality data are lacking; no much larger clone is found one base away.

The source of this sequence is a human donor in good health. Rearrangement joined TRBV6-5 to TRBJ1-1; TRBD1 could be the D gene, as 5 bases match. Sequencing input: T cells isolated from PBMCs. The nucleotide sequence reads TGTGCCAGCAGCCTCACAGGGAACACTGAAGCTTTCTTT. This translates into CASSLTGNTEAFF.